Listed below are T cell receptor beta chains from one sample, sequenced in a study of PD-L1 blockade in urothelial cancer. This table comes from immunoSEQ multiplex PCR, and its TCRdb copy is limited to in-frame clones, with some not included. The sample shows roughly 50,000 clones, approximately 85% of them seen only once. The material sequenced was PBMCs, taken around atezolizumab (anti-PD-L1) treatment. The receptor set was obtained from a man between 70 and 80 years old with urothelial cancer. Both conserved end residues are part of each CDR3. A D gene is named only where the DNA matches it firmly. The size entry is marked missing in some rows and otherwise reads once, few, many or a size class.

V: TRBV27
J: TRBJ1-1
D: TRBD1
size: NA
CDR3: CASRSRGRTEAFF
DNA: TGTGCCAGCCGTTCAAGGGGGCGGACTGAAGCTTTCTTT

V: TRBV6-5
J: TRBJ2-5
D: NA
size: few
CDR3: CASSEGVGETQYF
DNA: TGTGCCAGCAGTGAGGGGGTTGGAGAGACCCAGTACTTC

V: TRBV10-3
J: TRBJ2-5
D: NA
size: NA
CDR3: CAISESSRSGQETQYF
DNA: TGTGCCATCAGTGAGTCAAGTAGATCCGGGCAAGAGACCCAGTACTTC

V: TRBV6-1
J: TRBJ1-4
D: TRBD1
size: once
CDR3: CASSDPRQGGYNEKLFF
DNA: TGTGCCAGCAGTGACCCTCGACAGGGGGGTTATAATGAAAAACTGTTTTTT

V: TRBV6-6
J: TRBJ2-2
D: TRBD1
size: NA
CDR3: CASSGTGESRGELFF
DNA: TGTGCCAGCAGCGGGACAGGGGAATCCAGAGGGGAGCTGTTTTTT

V: TRBV18
J: TRBJ2-5
D: TRBD2
size: NA
CDR3: CASSPQREKETQYF
DNA: TGTGCCAGCTCACCTCAGCGGGAGAAGGAGACCCAGTACTTC

V: TRBV5-4
J: TRBJ2-7
D: NA
size: NA
CDR3: CASSLGGALSYEQYF
DNA: TGTGCCAGCAGCTTAGGAGGGGCCCTATCCTACGAGCAGTACTTC

V: TRBV4-1
J: TRBJ2-1
D: NA
size: NA
CDR3: CASSQDEEGINEQFF
DNA: TGTGCCAGCAGCCAAGATGAGGAGGGGATCAATGAGCAGTTCTTC

V: TRBV28
J: TRBJ1-2
D: NA
size: NA
CDR3: CASSLYQGLWGYTF
DNA: TGTGCCAGCAGTTTATATCAGGGGCTGTGGGGCTACACCTTC

V: TRBV6-6
J: TRBJ2-7
D: NA
size: NA
CDR3: CASSSGTPGSYEQYF
DNA: TGTGCCAGCAGTTCGGGGACACCTGGCTCCTACGAGCAGTACTTC

V: TRBV7-9
J: TRBJ2-1
D: TRBD2
size: NA
CDR3: CASSQLGAGIYNEQFF
DNA: TGTGCCAGCAGCCAGTTGGGAGCGGGAATATACAATGAGCAGTTCTTC

V: TRBV5-1
J: TRBJ1-1
D: NA
size: NA
CDR3: CASSLIWGQNTEAFF
DNA: TGCGCCAGCAGCTTGATATGGGGGCAGAACACTGAAGCTTTCTTT

V: TRBV5-4
J: TRBJ1-5
D: NA
size: NA
CDR3: CASSLELNQPQHF
DNA: TGTGCCAGCAGCTTGGAGCTCAATCAGCCCCAGCATTTT

V: TRBV10-3
J: TRBJ1-3
D: TRBD1
size: NA
CDR3: CAISESGTEGPGNTIYF
DNA: TGTGCCATCAGTGAGTCGGGGACAGAGGGGCCTGGAAACACCATATATTTT

V: TRBV11-3
J: TRBJ1-2
D: NA
size: few
CDR3: CASSYPRCPNYGYTF
DNA: TGTGCCAGCAGCTACCCCAGGTGCCCCAACTATGGCTACACCTTC

V: TRBV29-1
J: TRBJ1-1
D: NA
size: few
CDR3: CSVGYEAFF
DNA: TGCAGCGTTGGTTATGAAGCTTTCTTT

V: TRBV4-1
J: TRBJ2-3
D: NA
size: NA
CDR3: CASSQVTGRGTLRYAYF
DNA: TGCGCCAGCAGCCAAGTAACAGGGCGGGGGACGCTCCGATACGCGTATTTT

V: TRBV2
J: TRBJ2-1
D: NA
size: few
CDR3: CASSGGTASYNEQFF
DNA: TGTGCCAGCAGCGGCGGGACAGCATCCTACAATGAGCAGTTCTTC

V: TRBV4-2
J: TRBJ1-1
D: NA
size: few
CDR3: CASSQEQVGTEAFF
DNA: TGTGCCAGCAGCCAAGAACAGGTTGGTACTGAAGCTTTCTTT

V: TRBV5-1
J: TRBJ1-3
D: NA
size: NA
CDR3: CASSLAAGGHTIYF
DNA: TGCGCCAGCAGCTTGGCCGCGGGCGGACACACCATATATTTT

V: TRBV27
J: TRBJ2-1
D: TRBD2
size: NA
CDR3: CASSFASGVYNEQFF
DNA: TGTGCCAGCAGTTTTGCGAGCGGGGTCTACAATGAGCAGTTCTTC

V: TRBV9
J: TRBJ2-1
D: TRBD2
size: NA
CDR3: CASSPGTSGEQFF
DNA: TGTGCCAGCAGCCCTGGAACTAGCGGTGAGCAGTTCTTC

V: TRBV7-2
J: TRBJ2-5
D: TRBD2
size: NA
CDR3: CASAREGETQYF
DNA: TGTGCCAGTGCCCGGGAGGGAGAGACCCAGTACTTC

V: TRBV29-1
J: TRBJ2-1
D: NA
size: NA
CDR3: CSVGQAYNEQFF
DNA: TGCAGCGTTGGACAGGCCTACAATGAGCAGTTCTTC

V: TRBV19
J: TRBJ2-1
D: NA
size: NA
CDR3: CASNPGGKYNEQFF
DNA: TGTGCCAGTAACCCGGGCGGGAAATACAATGAGCAGTTCTTC

V: TRBV4-1
J: TRBJ2-1
D: TRBD2
size: NA
CDR3: CASSQDTSGPYNEQFF
DNA: TGCGCCAGCAGCCAAGATACTAGCGGGCCCTACAATGAGCAGTTCTTC

V: TRBV11-1
J: TRBJ2-7
D: NA
size: NA
CDR3: CASSPSTYEQYF
DNA: TGTGCCAGCAGCCCGAGCACCTACGAGCAGTACTTC

V: TRBV7-9
J: TRBJ1-3
D: NA
size: NA
CDR3: CASSYRLSGNTIYF
DNA: TGTGCCAGCAGCTACCGACTCTCTGGAAACACCATATATTTT

V: TRBV2
J: TRBJ1-3
D: TRBD1
size: NA
CDR3: CASTGTGGVGNTIYF
DNA: TGTGCCAGCACCGGTACAGGGGGCGTGGGAAACACCATATATTTT